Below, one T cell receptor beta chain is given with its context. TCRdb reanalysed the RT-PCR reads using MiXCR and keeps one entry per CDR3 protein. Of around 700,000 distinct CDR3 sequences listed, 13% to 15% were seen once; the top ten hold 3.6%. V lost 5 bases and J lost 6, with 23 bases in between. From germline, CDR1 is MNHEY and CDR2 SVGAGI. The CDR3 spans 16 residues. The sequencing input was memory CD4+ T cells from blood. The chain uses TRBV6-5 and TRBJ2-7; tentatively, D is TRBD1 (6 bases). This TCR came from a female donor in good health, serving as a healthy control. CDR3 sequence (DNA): TGTGCCAGCAGTCCCGTCCGGGCCAGGGGAGCCTCCGAGCAGTACTTC. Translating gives CASSPVRARGASEQYF.